Sequencing of this TCR beta chain was carried out in a study of a mutant IDH1 vaccine in newly diagnosed glioma. Time point: week 5, during vaccination. Mutant IDH1 20-mer peptide, at 300 ug, made up each vaccine dose, with topical imiquimod. Sequencing used immunoSEQ multiplex PCR; TCRdb keeps in-frame clones, though not all of them. The sample lists roughly 72,000 clones, about 91% occurring once. Comments on this clone: Its matching antigen is unknown.

The sequencing used PBMCs, collected from a glioma patient whose treatment included an IDH1 peptide vaccine. This clonotype originated in a woman between 45 and 65 years old with glioma.

As DNA, the CDR3 is TGTGCCAGCATTATAGCGGGAGAGGGAGAGAACGAGCAGTACTTC. Its translation is CASIIAGEGENEQYF. The chain has TRBV2 and TRBJ2-7; 9 nucleotides align to TRBD2. The V segment lost 7 bases and the J segment 5 bases; nucleotides outside the gene matches: 12. In germline, CDR1 is SNHLY, CDR2 FYNNEI. This CDR3 comprises 15 residues.